The 21 T cell receptor beta chains reported below all come from one sample, sequenced in a study of monozygotic twins with inflammatory bowel disease. Reprocessing the 5' RACE reads, TCRdb reports a single entry for every CDR3 protein and omits DNA. Its table records approximately 210,000 distinct CDR3 sequences. Material for sequencing was blood. These receptors came from a human donor with ulcerative colitis or Crohn's disease, or a healthy co-twin of an affected twin (not recorded which).

This rearrangement joins TRBV7-9 to TRBJ2-2; the D call of TRBD2 rests on TCRdb alone, since no DNA is present to check it. In germline, CDR1 is SEHNR, CDR2 FQNEAQ (reference sequence). This CDR3 has 16 residues. CDR3 region: CASSLDLLGGPGELFF.

The genes are TRBV7-9 and TRBJ1-1; absent DNA, TCRdb's TRBD1 call cannot be checked. Germline CDR1 and CDR2: SEHNR and FQNEAQ (reference sequence). The CDR3 is 17 amino acids. CDR3 amino acids: CASSPTGTESMNTEAFF.

This chain joins TRBV29-1 and TRBJ2-3. Germline values: CDR1 SQVTM, CDR2 ANQGSEA. The CDR3 has 18 amino acids. CDR3 amino acids: CSVGPYLTSPKFTDTQYF.

The rearrangement joins TRBV7-9 to TRBJ1-6; TCRdb returns TRBD1, unconfirmable since there is no DNA. The germline gives CDR1 SEHNR, CDR2 FQNEAQ (reference sequence). The CDR3 runs to 14 residues. The CDR3: CASSLDRWASPLHF.

The V and J genes are TRBV7-9 and TRBJ1-2; TCRdb picks TRBD1, but there is no DNA to check that call. This CDR3 comprises 16 residues. In germline, CDR1 is SEHNR, CDR2 FQNEAQ (reference sequence). The CDR3: CASSLDRGPVNYGYTF. The full variable domain, its missing parts supplied by reference TRBV7-9 and TRBJ1-2, is DTGVSQNPRHKITKRGQNVTFRCDPISEHNRLYWYRQTLGQGPEFLTYFQNEAQLEKSRLLSDRFSAERPKGSFSTLEIQRTEQGDSAMYLCASSLDRGPVNYGYTFGSGTRLTVV.

The rearrangement joins TRBV14 to TRBJ2-1. CDR1 and CDR2 (germline): SGHDN, FVKESK. The CDR3 consists of 13 residues. Here the CDR3 reads CASSSRFYNEQFF.

The gene calls are TRBV5-1 and TRBJ2-5. The CDR3 is 13 amino acids. CDR1 is SGHRS and CDR2 is YFSETQ in the germline V gene. This chain's CDR3 is CASSGFSQETQYF. Full variable domain (missing parts from reference TRBV5-1 and TRBJ2-5): KAGVTQTPRYLIKTRGQQVTLSCSPISGHRSVSWYQQTPGQGLQFLFEYFSETQRNKGNFPGRFSGRQFSNSRSEMNVSTLELGDSALYLCASSGFSQETQYFGPGTRLLVL.

The CDR3 here is CASSSRLAGTQYF. The genes are TRBV12-3 or TRBV12-4 and TRBJ2-5; TCRdb selects TRBD2, and the lack of DNA leaves this call unchecked. The CDR3 consists of 13 residues.

V and J are TRBV28 and TRBJ1-6. The CDR3 runs 13 residues. The germline V gene encodes CDR1 MDHEN and CDR2 SYDVKM. The CDR3 reads CASSLGVNSPLHF.

The J gene is TRBJ1-5, the V gene TRBV7-9. Germline lookup yields CDR1 SEHNR and CDR2 FQNEAQ (reference sequence). The CDR3 loop spans 15 amino acids. The CDR3 loop is CASSLGTTHHQPQHF.

V gene TRBV20-1 combines with J gene TRBJ2-7; TCRdb indicates TRBD2, and absent DNA this call remains unverified. This CDR3 is built from 14 residues. Per germline, CDR1 DFQATT and CDR2 SNEGSKA (reference sequence). The CDR3 spells CSARRTSLGSEQYF.

V and J are TRBV20-1 and TRBJ1-4. Germline-derived CDR1 and CDR2 are DFQATT and SNEGSKA (reference sequence). There are 14 residues in the CDR3. The CDR3 loop is CSVTGGQSNEKLFF.

The chain employs TRBV6-1 and TRBJ2-1; the D gene TCRdb calls, TRBD1, cannot be checked with no DNA. Germline CDR1 and CDR2: MNHNS and SASEGT. The CDR3 consists of 17 residues. The CDR3 sequence: CASSEEVRAPPYNEQFF.

The chain joins TRBV21-1 to TRBJ1-1. TRBV21-1 is a listed pseudogene. The CDR3 is 13 residues long. CDR3 loop: CASSNTRNTEAFF.

The genes are TRBV7-2 and TRBJ2-1; TCRdb's D call, TRBD2, is unchecked because there is no DNA. This CDR3 region has 13 residues. From germline, CDR1 is SGHTA and CDR2 FQGNSA. The CDR3 is CASSLAHSGEQFF.

The chain's CDR3 is CATSRRQPDTQYF. The V gene is TRBV15, the J gene TRBJ2-3. The CDR3 contains 13 residues. Germline V CDR1 and CDR2: LNHNV, YYDKDF (reference sequence).

The chain has TRBV7-3 and TRBJ1-1. The CDR3 length is 14 residues. Germline V CDR1 and CDR2: SGHTA, FQGTGA. The CDR3 sequence is CASSLSTSNTEAFF. Supplemented by reference TRBV7-3 and TRBJ1-1, the full variable domain reads GAGVSQTPSNKVTEKGKYVELRCDPISGHTALYWYRQSLGQGPEFLIYFQGTGAADDSGLPNDRFFAVRPEGSVSTLKIQRTERGDSAVYLCASSLSTSNTEAFFGQGTRLTVV.

This rearrangement joins TRBV10-3 to TRBJ2-2; TCRdb's D call, TRBD2, is unchecked because there is no DNA. There are 15 residues in the CDR3. Germline values: CDR1 ENHRY, CDR2 SYGVKD. The CDR3 is CAISKEEGSTGELFF.

This chain joins TRBV6-2 or TRBV6-3 and TRBJ2-7; absent DNA, TCRdb's TRBD1 call cannot be checked. Per the germline V gene, CDR1 is MNHEY and CDR2 is SVGEGT. The CDR3 is 15 amino acids. The CDR3 loop is CASRMTANLPYEQYF.

The chain uses TRBV5-6 and TRBJ2-1; the TRBD1 assignment by TCRdb is unverifiable without DNA. The CDR3 has 14 residues. The germline V gene has CDR1 SGHDT and CDR2 YYEEEE. CDR3 residues: CASSTGTDNNEQFF.

CDR3 residues: CASMSQRALTDTQYF. V gene TRBV27 combines with J gene TRBJ2-3; with no DNA, the TCRdb D assignment of TRBD2 cannot be verified. The germline V gene encodes CDR1 MNHEY and CDR2 SMNVEV (reference sequence). This CDR3 region has 15 residues.